The 28 T cell receptor beta chains below all came from one sample that was sequenced in a study of blood T cells in healthy people across ages. With a J-beta primer mix and a sample-barcoded 5' primer, a second PCR ran 7 to 11 cycles. TCRdb re-analysed the 5' RACE reads in MiXCR, keeping a single row per CDR3 protein. The repertoire consists of about 1.5 million distinct CDR3 sequences, with about 45% occurring once and the leading ten covering less than 5%. Sequenced sample: blood. These receptors all stem from a young woman in good health.

As for this clonotype: The junction does not match germline at one end; this may be a read error. The chain recombines TRBV27 with TRBJ1-1; D ambiguous. The CDR3 contains 13 residues. Germline V gives CDR1 MNHEY, CDR2 SMNVEV (reference sequence). CDR3 bases: TGTGTCAGCAGATGGACTGTTAACACTGAAGCTTTCTTT. As protein: CVSRWTVNTEAFF.

This clonotype was detected only a few times. This chain connects TRBV7-2 to TRBJ2-7; D uncertain. The CDR3 spans 15 residues. V was pared by 2 bases and J by 9 bases, with 20 bases between. Germline V lookup: CDR1 SGHTA, CDR2 FQGNSA. CDR3: CASSLNPSASSGQYF. The DNA for the CDR3 is TGTGCCAGCAGCTTAAATCCGAGCGCTTCATCCGGGCAGTACTTC.

This clonotype occurred a few times. The chain combines TRBV4-3 with TRBJ2-1, with D perhaps given as TRBD1 or TRBD2 (5 bases each). This CDR3 spans 15 amino acids. CDR1 and CDR2 from the germline V gene are LGHNA and YSLEER. Trimming shortened V by 0 bases and J by 7 bases, and 13 bases separated the two germline ends. The CDR3 protein is CASSQEPGPNNEQFF. The CDR3 nucleotides are TGCGCCAGCAGCCAAGAGCCGGGACCAAATAATGAGCAGTTCTTC.

The table lists this clonotype with many counts. The genes are TRBV29-1 and TRBJ2-4, with unresolved D. The germline gives CDR1 SQVTM, CDR2 ANQGSEA. The ends were cut back, 1 base at V and 11 bases at J, with 9 bases in the middle. The CDR3 runs 11 residues. The CDR3 sequence: CSVEANGFQYF. CDR3 in DNA: TGCAGCGTTGAAGCGAATGGTTTTCAGTACTTC.

The V and J genes are TRBV7-8 and TRBJ2-4; TRBD1 is a possible D gene (6 bases). The DNA end lines up better with TRBJ2-5; the J call may be wrong. Germline V gene data show CDR1 as SGHVS and CDR2 as FQNEAQ. The CDR3 is 18 residues long. The CDR3 protein is CASSLAQFEGVSLETQYF. The CDR3 DNA is TGTGCCAGCAGCTTAGCCCAGTTTGAGGGGGTGTCTCTCGAGACCCAGTACTTC.

The rearrangement uses TRBV2 and TRBJ2-6; no definite D call. The CDR3 has 15 amino acids. Germline lookup yields CDR1 SNHLY and CDR2 FYNNEI. Trimming took 5 bases from V and 4 from J, leaving 12 bases between them. CDR3 loop: CASSFQATGANVLTF. In DNA form, the CDR3 reads TGTGCCAGCAGTTTCCAGGCGACCGGGGCCAACGTCCTGACTTTC.

This clonotype was recorded a few times. The chain carries TRBV28 and TRBJ2-1, with no clear D. Germline loops: CDR1 MDHEN, CDR2 SYDVKM. This CDR3 comprises 15 residues. V was clipped by 8 bases and J by 2 bases, with 16 bases between them. This chain's CDR3 is CASGINSEPYNEQFF. The CDR3 DNA is TGTGCCAGCGGTATAAACAGTGAGCCCTACAATGAGCAGTTCTTC.

This chain uses TRBV7-2 with TRBJ2-5, with 13 bases lining up with TRBD2. CDR1 is SGHTA, CDR2 FQGNSA, per germline. CDR3 length: 16 residues. V lost 5 bases and J lost 1; bases outside the gene matches: 4. The CDR3 protein is CASSPRLAGGQETQYF. The CDR3 DNA follows: TGTGCCAGCAGCCCCCGACTAGCGGGAGGCCAAGAGACCCAGTACTTC.

The genes are TRBV7-9 and TRBJ2-5, with unresolved D. There are 13 residues in the CDR3. Germline assignment: CDR1 SEHNR and CDR2 FQNEAQ (reference sequence). V gave up 5 bases and J gave up 4 bases, with 11 bases separating them. The DNA of the CDR3 is TGTGCCAGCAGCCGATCCCCCGGAGAGACCCAGTACTTC. It specifies CASSRSPGETQYF.

The chain couples TRBV5-1 to TRBJ2-6, with TRBD1 matching over 8 bases. The germline V gene encodes CDR1 SGHRS and CDR2 YFSETQ. V lost 4 bases and J lost 0; bases outside the gene matches: 3. CDR3 size: 16 residues. This CDR3 is CASSTTGGSGANVLTF. The CDR3, as DNA: TGCGCCAGCAGCACAACAGGGGGCTCTGGGGCCAACGTCCTGACTTTC.

CDR3 bases: TGTGCCAGCAGCCTGGGTGCGGCTCAGCCCCAGCATTTT. It yields the protein CASSLGAAQPQHF. This chain connects TRBV7-9 to TRBJ1-5; D remains ambiguous. This CDR3 has 13 residues. Germline-derived CDR1 and CDR2 are SEHNR and FQNEAQ (reference sequence). Between the trimmed V and J ends, which lost 5 bases and 6 bases, there was a span of 11 bases. The full variable domain, completed using reference TRBV7-9 and TRBJ1-5, is DTGVSQNPRHKITKRGQNVTFRCDPISEHNRLYWYRQTLGQGPEFLTYFQNEAQLEKSRLLSDRFSAERPKGSFSTLEIQRTEQGDSAMYLCASSLGAAQPQHFGDGTRLSIL.

This clonotype was detected a few times. V gene TRBV7-2 combines with J gene TRBJ1-2; 11 bases fit TRBD1. Germline values: CDR1 SGHTA, CDR2 FQGNSA. Trimming at V came to 0 bases and at J to 9 bases, leaving 9 bases not matched to a gene. The CDR3 spans 16 residues. The CDR3 DNA sequence: TGTGCCAGCAGCTTAGCCGGACAGGGGGCTCGGTTTAGCTACACCTTC. Translating gives CASSLAGQGARFSYTF.

This clonotype appeared a few times. V usage is TRBV28 and J usage is TRBJ2-2; D unresolved. V lost 10 bases, J lost 0 bases, and 12 bases lay in between. CDR1 and CDR2 (germline): MDHEN, SYDVKM. CDR3 size: 14 residues. The CDR3 protein is CATEQSANTGELFF. In nucleotides, the CDR3 is TGTGCCACCGAGCAGAGCGCGAACACCGGGGAGCTGTTTTTT.

V gene TRBV20-1 combines with J gene TRBJ1-1; D possibly corresponds to TRBD1 (6 bases). V lost 1 base, J lost 5 bases, and 20 bases lay in between. Germline V lookup: CDR1 DFQATT, CDR2 SNEGSKA (reference sequence). CDR3 length equals 16 residues. The CDR3 coding sequence is TGCAGTGCTAGAGCGTCCTTGGTCAGGGGCAGGACTGAAGCTTTCTTT. This encodes CSARASLVRGRTEAFF.

This clonotype turned up a few times. V is TRBV20-1 and J is TRBJ2-4; TRBD1 might be the D (6 bases). Germline values: CDR1 DFQATT, CDR2 SNEGSKA (reference sequence). V shed 2 bases and J shed 6 bases, with 11 bases lying between them. This CDR3 spans 13 amino acids. DNA for the CDR3: TGCAGTGCTAGACAGGGGTTGGTAAACATTCAGTACTTC. This encodes CSARQGLVNIQYF.

The chain carries TRBV7-9 and TRBJ2-7; D perhaps matches TRBD1 (5 bases). The CDR3 runs 16 residues. The ends were cut back, 5 bases at V and 3 bases at J, with 20 bases in the middle. In germline, CDR1 is SEHNR, CDR2 FQNEAQ (reference sequence). CDR3 sequence (DNA): TGTGCCAGCAGCCCAGGGTTGACAGTATCACGCTACGAGCAGTACTTC. Protein sequence: CASSPGLTVSRYEQYF.

This clonotype was seen only a few times. At one boundary the junction diverges from the germline segment, which might be a read error. The chain couples TRBV30 to TRBJ2-7, with D possibly matching TRBD2 (5 bases). Germline loops: CDR1 GTSNPN, CDR2 SVGIG (reference sequence). This CDR3 has 11 amino acids. The CDR3 DNA follows: TGTGCCGGGAGTGTACGGTTCGAGCAGTACTTC. Translation gives CAGSVRFEQYF.

A few counts support this clonotype. CDR3 DNA: TGCGCCAGCAGCCAAGTTGGGAGGGCTACCCAAGATACGCAGTATTTT. Protein: CASSQVGRATQDTQYF. The chain carries TRBV4-1 and TRBJ2-3; TRBD2 agrees at 7 bases. The CDR3 spans 16 residues. Germline V gene data show CDR1 as MGHRA and CDR2 as YSYEKL. After removal of 1 base from V and 5 bases from J, the junction contained 9 bases not matched to a gene.

This clonotype was observed at least ten times. The rearrangement links TRBV29-1 to TRBJ2-1; no definite D call. Trimming took off 2 bases at V and 1 base at J, with 12 bases between the two ends. The germline V gene encodes CDR1 SQVTM and CDR2 ANQGSEA. This CDR3 region has 15 residues. CDR3 region: CSVESSRDSYNEQFF. CDR3 DNA sequence: TGCAGCGTTGAATCGTCTCGTGATTCCTACAATGAGCAGTTCTTC.

The CDR3 DNA reads as TGCAGTGCTGGACAGGGGGCAAATTCACCCCTCCACTTT. Translated: CSAGQGANSPLHF. This chain links TRBV20-1 with TRBJ1-6, with 11 bases lining up with TRBD1. Germline CDR1 is DFQATT and CDR2 is SNEGSKA (reference sequence). After removal of 5 bases from V and 7 bases from J, the junction contained 1 base not matched to a gene. CDR3 length equals 13 residues.

The rearrangement uses TRBV6-5 and TRBJ1-2; tentatively, D is TRBD1 (5 bases). This CDR3 is built from 15 residues. CDR1 and CDR2 from the germline V gene are MNHEY and SVGAGI. Between the trimmed V and J ends, which lost 6 bases and 0 bases, there was a span of 14 bases. The CDR3 nucleotides are TGTGCCAGCAGCCCCAGGGTGGGAGCTAACTATGGCTACACCTTC. Translated, it gives CASSPRVGANYGYTF.

This chain uses TRBV7-2 with TRBJ1-1; D is unresolved. Trimming stripped 3 bases from V and 5 bases from J, with 13 bases between. Germline lookup yields CDR1 SGHTA and CDR2 FQGNSA. This CDR3 is 14 amino acids long. Written as DNA, the CDR3 is TGTGCCAGCAGCTTTAACGCAAGAGGGACTGAAGCTTTCTTT. Translating gives CASSFNARGTEAFF.

This clonotype was detected a few times. The rearrangement uses TRBV6-2 or TRBV6-3 and TRBJ1-1; 8 positions match TRBD1. This CDR3 is 16 amino acids long. Germline V gives CDR1 MNHEY, CDR2 SVGEGT. V lost 2 bases and J lost 3; bases outside the gene matches: 8. The CDR3, as DNA: TGTGCCAGCAGTTACACGACAGGGGATTGGGACACTGAAGCTTTCTTT. Protein product: CASSYTTGDWDTEAFF.

This clonotype was found a few times. The rearrangement joins TRBV4-1 to TRBJ1-1; D is unresolved. Looked up from germline, CDR1 is MGHRA and CDR2 is YSYEKL. Trimming stripped 0 bases from V and 3 bases from J, with 8 bases between. The CDR3 is 14 amino acids. The DNA for the CDR3 is TGCGCCAGCAGCCAAGATGGGGTTTACACTGAAGCTTTCTTT. Residues: CASSQDGVYTEAFF.

A few counts support this clonotype. The chain is built from TRBV7-2 and TRBJ1-4; D not certain. Germline V CDR1 and CDR2: SGHTA, FQGNSA. The CDR3 length is 15 residues. Trimming took off 5 bases at V and 0 bases at J, with 10 bases between the two ends. CDR3 nucleotide sequence: TGTGCCAGCAGCCCGCGGAGTCCAACTAATGAAAAACTGTTTTTT. It yields the protein CASSPRSPTNEKLFF.

In its sample, this clonotype was seen a few times. J is TRBJ1-6 and V is TRBV10-3; TRBD1 might be the D (5 bases). Germline assignment: CDR1 ENHRY and CDR2 SYGVKD. V lost 7 bases, J lost 10 bases, and 17 bases lay in between. The CDR3 covers 14 residues. CDR3 nucleotide sequence: TGTGCCATCACCCCGGGAGGGGAGCGGTCACCCCTCCACTTT. This codes for CAITPGGERSPLHF.

The rearrangement uses TRBV5-1 and TRBJ1-2; D is ambiguous. CDR1 is SGHRS, CDR2 YFSETQ, per germline. The CDR3 spans 14 residues. Deletions cut 2 bases from V and 8 bases from J, with 16 bases between. The DNA for the CDR3 is TGCGCCAGCAGCTTCGGTGAGGGCGTCAGGGGCTACACCTTC. The encoded protein is CASSFGEGVRGYTF. Looking up the rest from reference TRBV5-1 and TRBJ1-2 gives the full variable domain: KAGVTQTPRYLIKTRGQQVTLSCSPISGHRSVSWYQQTPGQGLQFLFEYFSETQRNKGNFPGRFSGRQFSNSRSEMNVSTLELGDSALYLCASSFGEGVRGYTFGSGTRLTVV.

This clonotype was detected a few times. CDR3 DNA sequence: TGTGCCAGCAGCTTTTCCCTCAGTAGCGGGGGGTCTGAGCAGTACTTC. As protein: CASSFSLSSGGSEQYF. J is TRBJ2-5 and V is TRBV7-8; TRBD2 agrees at 10 bases. CDR3 size: 16 residues. Unmatched junction bases numbered 15, after V lost 3 bases and J lost 11 bases. Germline V gene data show CDR1 as SGHVS and CDR2 as FQNEAQ.